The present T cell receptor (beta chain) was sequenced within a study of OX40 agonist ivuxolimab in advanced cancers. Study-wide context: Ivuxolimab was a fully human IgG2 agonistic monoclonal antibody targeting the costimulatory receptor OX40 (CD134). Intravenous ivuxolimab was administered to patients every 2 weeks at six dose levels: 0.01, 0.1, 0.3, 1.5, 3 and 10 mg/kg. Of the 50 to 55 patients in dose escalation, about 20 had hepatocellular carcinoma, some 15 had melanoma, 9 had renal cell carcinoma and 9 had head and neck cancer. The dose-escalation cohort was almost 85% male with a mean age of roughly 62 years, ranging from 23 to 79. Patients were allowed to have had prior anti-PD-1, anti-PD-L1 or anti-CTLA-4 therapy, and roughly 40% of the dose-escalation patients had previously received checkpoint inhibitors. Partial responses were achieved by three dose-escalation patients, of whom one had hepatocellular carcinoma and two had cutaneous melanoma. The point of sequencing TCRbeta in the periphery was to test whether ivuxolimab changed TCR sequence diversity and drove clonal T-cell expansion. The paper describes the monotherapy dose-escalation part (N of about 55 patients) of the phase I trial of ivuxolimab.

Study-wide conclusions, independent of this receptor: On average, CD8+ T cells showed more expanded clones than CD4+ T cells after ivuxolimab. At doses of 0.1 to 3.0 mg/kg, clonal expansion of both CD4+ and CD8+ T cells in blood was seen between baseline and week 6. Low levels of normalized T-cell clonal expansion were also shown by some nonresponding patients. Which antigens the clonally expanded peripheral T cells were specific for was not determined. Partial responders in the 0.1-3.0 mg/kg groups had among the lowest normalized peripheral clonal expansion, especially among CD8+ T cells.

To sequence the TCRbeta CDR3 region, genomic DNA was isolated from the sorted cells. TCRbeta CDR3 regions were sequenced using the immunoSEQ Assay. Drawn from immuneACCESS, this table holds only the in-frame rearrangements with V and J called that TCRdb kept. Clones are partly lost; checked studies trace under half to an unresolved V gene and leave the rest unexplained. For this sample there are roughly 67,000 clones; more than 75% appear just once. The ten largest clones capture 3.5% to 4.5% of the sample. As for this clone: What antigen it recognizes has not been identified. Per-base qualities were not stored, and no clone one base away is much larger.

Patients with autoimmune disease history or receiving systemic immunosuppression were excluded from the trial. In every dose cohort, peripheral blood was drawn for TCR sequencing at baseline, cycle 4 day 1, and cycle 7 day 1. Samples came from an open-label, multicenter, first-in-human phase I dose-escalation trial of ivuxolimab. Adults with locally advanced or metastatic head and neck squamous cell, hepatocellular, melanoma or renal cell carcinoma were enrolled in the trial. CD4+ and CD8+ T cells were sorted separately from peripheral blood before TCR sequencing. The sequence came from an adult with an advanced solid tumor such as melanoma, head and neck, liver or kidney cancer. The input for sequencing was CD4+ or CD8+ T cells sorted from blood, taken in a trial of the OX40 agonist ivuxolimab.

The CDR3 region reads CASSQSTGDYEQYF. The bases read TGCGCCAGCAGTCAATCGACAGGGGATTACGAGCAGTACTTC. This chain is built from TRBV23-1 and TRBJ2-7, with 8 bases aligning to TRBD1. TRBV23-1 qualifies as an ORF whose function is uncertain. Reading from cysteine to phenylalanine, the CDR3 counts 14 amino acids. Left in the record is the CDR3 DNA by itself, 42 bases read in frame from the first base. V ends up 0 bases short and J 4 bases short, with an unmatched junction base count of 2.